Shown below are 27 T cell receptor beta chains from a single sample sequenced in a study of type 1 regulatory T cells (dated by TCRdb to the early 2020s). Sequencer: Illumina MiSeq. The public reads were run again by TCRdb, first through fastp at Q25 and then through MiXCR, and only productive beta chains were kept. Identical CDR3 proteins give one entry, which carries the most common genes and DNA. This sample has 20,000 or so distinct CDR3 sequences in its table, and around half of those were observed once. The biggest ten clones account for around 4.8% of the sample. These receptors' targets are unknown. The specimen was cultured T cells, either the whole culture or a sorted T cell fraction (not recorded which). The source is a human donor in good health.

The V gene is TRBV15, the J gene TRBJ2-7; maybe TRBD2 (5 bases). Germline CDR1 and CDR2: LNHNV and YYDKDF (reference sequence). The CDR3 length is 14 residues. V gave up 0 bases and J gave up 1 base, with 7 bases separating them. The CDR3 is CATSRDPGSYEQYF. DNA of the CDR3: TGTGCCACCAGCAGAGATCCGGGGTCCTACGAGCAGTACTTC.

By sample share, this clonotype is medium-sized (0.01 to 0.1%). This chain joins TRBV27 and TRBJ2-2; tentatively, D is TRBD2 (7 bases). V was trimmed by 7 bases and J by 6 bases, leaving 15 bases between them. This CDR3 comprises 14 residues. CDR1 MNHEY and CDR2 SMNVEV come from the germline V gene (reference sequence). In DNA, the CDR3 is TGTGCCAGCACCTTCTCGGGGGGCTCCGGGGAGCTGTTTTTT. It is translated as CASTFSGGSGELFF.

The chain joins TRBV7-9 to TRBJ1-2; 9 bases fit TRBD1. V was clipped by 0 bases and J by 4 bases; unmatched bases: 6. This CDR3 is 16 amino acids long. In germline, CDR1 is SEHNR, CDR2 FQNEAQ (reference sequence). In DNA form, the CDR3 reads TGTGCCAGCAGCTTAGCGCACGGACAGGGGACCTATGGCTACACCTTC. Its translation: CASSLAHGQGTYGYTF.

DNA of the CDR3: TGTGCCAGCAGCTCAGCAGGGACAGGCCCCCCCTACGAGCAGTACTTC. It translates to CASSSAGTGPPYEQYF. The chain joins TRBV11-2 to TRBJ2-7; 8 nucleotides match TRBD1. This CDR3 has 16 amino acids. V dropped 4 bases and J dropped 2; count of bases not matched to a gene: 10. Germline CDR1 is SGHAT and CDR2 is FQNNGV.

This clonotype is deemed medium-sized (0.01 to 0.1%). CDR3 in amino acids: CASSLEFRSNSPLHF. CDR3 in DNA: TGTGCCAGCAGCTTAGAATTCCGATCCAACTCACCCCTCCACTTT. The V and J genes are TRBV7-2 and TRBJ1-6; the D is unclear. Germline CDR1 reads SGHTA; CDR2 reads FQGNSA. This CDR3 region has 15 residues. Trimming shortened V by 1 base and J by 10 bases, and 14 bases separated the two germline ends.

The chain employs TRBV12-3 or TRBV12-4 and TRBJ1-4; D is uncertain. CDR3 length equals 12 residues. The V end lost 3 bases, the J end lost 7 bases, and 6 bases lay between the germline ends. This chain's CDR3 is CASSFFPEKLFF. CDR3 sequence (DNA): TGTGCCAGCAGTTTTTTCCCTGAAAAACTGTTTTTT.

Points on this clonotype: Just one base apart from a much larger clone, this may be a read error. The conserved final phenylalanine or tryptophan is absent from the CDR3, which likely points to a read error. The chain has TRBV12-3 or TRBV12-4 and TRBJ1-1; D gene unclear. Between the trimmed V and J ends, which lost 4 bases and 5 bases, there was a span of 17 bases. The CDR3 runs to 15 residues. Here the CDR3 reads CASSYREGAGTEAFY. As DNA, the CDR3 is TGTGCCAGCAGTTACCGCGAGGGTGCGGGTACTGAAGCTTTCTAT.

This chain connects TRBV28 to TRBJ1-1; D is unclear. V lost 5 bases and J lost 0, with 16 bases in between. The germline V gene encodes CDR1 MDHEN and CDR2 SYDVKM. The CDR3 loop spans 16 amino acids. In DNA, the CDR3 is TGTGCCAGCAGTCCCCGGGGTGACGGGGTGAACACTGAAGCTTTCTTT. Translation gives CASSPRGDGVNTEAFF.

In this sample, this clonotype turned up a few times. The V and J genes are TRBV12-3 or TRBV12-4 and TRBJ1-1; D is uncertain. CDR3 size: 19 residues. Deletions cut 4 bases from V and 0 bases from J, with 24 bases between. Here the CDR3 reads CASSSARRGLVIMNTEAFF. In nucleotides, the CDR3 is TGTGCCAGCAGTTCCGCCAGGCGAGGACTTGTGATCATGAACACTGAAGCTTTCTTT.

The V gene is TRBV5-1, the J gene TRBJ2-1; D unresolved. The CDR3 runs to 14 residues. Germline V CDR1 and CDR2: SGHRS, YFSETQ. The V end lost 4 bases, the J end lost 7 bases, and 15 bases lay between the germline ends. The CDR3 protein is CASSSSGRVNEQFF. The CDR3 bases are TGCGCCAGCAGCAGTTCAGGAAGGGTTAATGAGCAGTTCTTC.

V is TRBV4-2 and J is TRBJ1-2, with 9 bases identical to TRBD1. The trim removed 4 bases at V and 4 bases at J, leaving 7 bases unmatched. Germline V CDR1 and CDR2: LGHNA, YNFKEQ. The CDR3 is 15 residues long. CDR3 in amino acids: CASSLTTGGVYGYTF. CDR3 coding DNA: TGTGCCAGCAGCCTAACGACAGGGGGGGTCTATGGCTACACCTTC.

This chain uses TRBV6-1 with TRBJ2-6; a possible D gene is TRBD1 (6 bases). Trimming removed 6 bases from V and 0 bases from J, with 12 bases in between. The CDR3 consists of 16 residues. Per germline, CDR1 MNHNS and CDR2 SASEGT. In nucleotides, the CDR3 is TGTGCCAGCAGAAGACAGGTGACCTCTGGGGCCAACGTCCTGACTTTC. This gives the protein CASRRQVTSGANVLTF.

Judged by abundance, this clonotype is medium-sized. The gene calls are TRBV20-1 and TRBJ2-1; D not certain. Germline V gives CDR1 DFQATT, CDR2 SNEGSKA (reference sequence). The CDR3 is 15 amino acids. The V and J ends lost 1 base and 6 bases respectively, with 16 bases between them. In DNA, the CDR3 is TGCAGTGCTAGAGCCCGGGCCCTCCGGGTCAATGAGCAGTTCTTC. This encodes CSARARALRVNEQFF.

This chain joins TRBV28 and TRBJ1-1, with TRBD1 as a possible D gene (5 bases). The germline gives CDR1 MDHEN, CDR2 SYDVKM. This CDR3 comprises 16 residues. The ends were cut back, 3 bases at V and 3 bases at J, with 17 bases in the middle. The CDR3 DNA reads TGTGCCAGCAGTTTCATCCTGGGGGGGATCCACACTGAAGCTTTCTTT. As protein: CASSFILGGIHTEAFF.

CDR3 DNA sequence: TGTGCCTGCTCCCCCGGGACTAGCGGGAGCACAGATACGCAGTATTTT. Its translation is CACSPGTSGSTDTQYF. The chain combines TRBV12-3 or TRBV12-4 with TRBJ2-3, with 12 bases that match TRBD2. CDR3 size: 16 residues. V trimming: 11 bases; J trimming: 0 bases; junction bases outside the gene matches: 9.

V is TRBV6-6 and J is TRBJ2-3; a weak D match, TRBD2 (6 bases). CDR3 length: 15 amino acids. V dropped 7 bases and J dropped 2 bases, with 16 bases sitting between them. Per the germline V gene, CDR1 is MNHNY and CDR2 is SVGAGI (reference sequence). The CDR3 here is CASNPGTLNTDTQYF. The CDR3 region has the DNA TGTGCCAGCAACCCCGGGACTCTTAACACAGATACGCAGTATTTT.

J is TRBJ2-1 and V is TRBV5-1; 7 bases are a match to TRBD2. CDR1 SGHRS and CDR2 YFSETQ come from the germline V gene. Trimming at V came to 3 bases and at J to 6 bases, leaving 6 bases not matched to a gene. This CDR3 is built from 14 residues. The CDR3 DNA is TGCGCCAGCAGCTCCGGGGGGTTGGGCAATGAGCAGTTCTTC. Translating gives CASSSGGLGNEQFF.

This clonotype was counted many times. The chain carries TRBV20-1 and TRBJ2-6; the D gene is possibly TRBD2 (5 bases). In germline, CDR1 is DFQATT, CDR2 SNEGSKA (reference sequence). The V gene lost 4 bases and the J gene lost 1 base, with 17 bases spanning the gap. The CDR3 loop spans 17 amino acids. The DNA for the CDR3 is TGCAGTGCTAAAGAGGATTTCTGGGAGTCTGGGGCCAACGTCCTGACTTTC. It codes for CSAKEDFWESGANVLTF.

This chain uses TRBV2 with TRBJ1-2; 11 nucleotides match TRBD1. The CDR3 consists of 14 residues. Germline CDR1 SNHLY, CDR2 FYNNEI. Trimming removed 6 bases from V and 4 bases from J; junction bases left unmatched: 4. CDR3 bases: TGTGCCAGCAGGAACGGACAGGGGGCCTATGGCTACACCTTC. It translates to CASRNGQGAYGYTF.

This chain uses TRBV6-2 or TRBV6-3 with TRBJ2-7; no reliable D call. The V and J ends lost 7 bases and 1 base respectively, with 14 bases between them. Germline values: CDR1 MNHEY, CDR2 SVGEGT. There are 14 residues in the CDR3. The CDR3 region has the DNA TGTGCCAGCAAACTCCTTGACCAGTCCTACGAGCAGTACTTC. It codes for CASKLLDQSYEQYF.

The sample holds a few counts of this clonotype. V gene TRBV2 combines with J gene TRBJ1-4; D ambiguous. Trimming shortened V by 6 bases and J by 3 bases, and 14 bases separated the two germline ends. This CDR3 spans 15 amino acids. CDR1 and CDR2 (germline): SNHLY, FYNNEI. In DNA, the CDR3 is TGTGCCAGCAGAATCAGACACACAGCTAATGAAAAACTGTTTTTT. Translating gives CASRIRHTANEKLFF.

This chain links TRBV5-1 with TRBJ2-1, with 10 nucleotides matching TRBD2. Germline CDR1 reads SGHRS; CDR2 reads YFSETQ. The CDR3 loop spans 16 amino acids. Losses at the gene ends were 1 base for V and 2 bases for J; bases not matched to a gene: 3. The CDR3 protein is CASSLSSGGTYNEQFF. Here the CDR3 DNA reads TGCGCCAGCAGCTTGTCTAGCGGGGGCACCTACAATGAGCAGTTCTTC.

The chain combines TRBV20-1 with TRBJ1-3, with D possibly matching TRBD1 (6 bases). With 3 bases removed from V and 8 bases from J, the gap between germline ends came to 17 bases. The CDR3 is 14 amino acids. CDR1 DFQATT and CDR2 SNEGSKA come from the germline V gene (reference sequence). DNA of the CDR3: TGCAGTGCTAGCCCAGGACAGCCGAGGGACACCATATATTTT. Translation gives CSASPGQPRDTIYF.

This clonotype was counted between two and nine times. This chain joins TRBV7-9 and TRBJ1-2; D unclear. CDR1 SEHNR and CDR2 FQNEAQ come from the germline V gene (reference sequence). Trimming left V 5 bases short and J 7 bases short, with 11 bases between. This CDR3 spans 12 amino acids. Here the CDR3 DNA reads TGTGCCAGCAGCGCCGGGGATCTTGGCTACACCTTC. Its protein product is CASSAGDLGYTF.

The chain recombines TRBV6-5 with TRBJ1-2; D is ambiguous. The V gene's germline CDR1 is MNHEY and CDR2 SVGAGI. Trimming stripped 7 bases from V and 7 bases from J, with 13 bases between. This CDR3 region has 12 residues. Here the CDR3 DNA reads TGTGCCAGCATTACGGGGTTCGGTGGCTACACCTTC. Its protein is CASITGFGGYTF.

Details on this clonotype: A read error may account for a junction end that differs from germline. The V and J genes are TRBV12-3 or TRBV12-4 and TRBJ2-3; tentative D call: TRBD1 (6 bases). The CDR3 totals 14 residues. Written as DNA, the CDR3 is TGTGCCAGCAGTTTAAACAGGGACCCGGATATGCAGTATTTT. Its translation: CASSLNRDPDMQYF.

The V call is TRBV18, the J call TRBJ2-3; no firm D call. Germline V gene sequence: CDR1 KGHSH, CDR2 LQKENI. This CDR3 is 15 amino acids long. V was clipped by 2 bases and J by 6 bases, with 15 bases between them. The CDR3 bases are TGTGCCAGCTCACCAATAAGCCCGGTTAAGGATACGCAGTATTTT. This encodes CASSPISPVKDTQYF.